The present TCR beta chain was sequenced within a study of CD8 T cells in Susac syndrome. This CDR3 comprises 13 residues. V lost 6 bases and J 7 bases, leaving 14 bases between the germline ends. CDR1 is MNHNY, CDR2 SVGAGI, per germline (reference sequence). From blood CD8+ and CD4+ T cells, TCR beta sequences were generated. TEMRA cells were FACS-enriched, with CD8+ and CD4+ T cells isolated negatively. The RNA input was 0.5 to 1 ug, and it was reverse transcribed with random hexamers. TCRdb independently ran MiXCR on the immunoSEQ multiplex PCR reads; one entry per CDR3 protein. The sample holds approximately 110,000 distinct CDR3 sequences, 93% seen once.

The V call is TRBV6-6, the J call TRBJ2-3; tentatively, D is TRBD1 (7 bases). Sequenced material: CD8+ T cells from PBMCs. The clonotype was recovered from a human donor with multiple sclerosis. The CDR3 coding sequence is TGTGCCAGCAGCCCCGGGGGACAGAATACGCAGTATTTT. It is translated as CASSPGGQNTQYF.